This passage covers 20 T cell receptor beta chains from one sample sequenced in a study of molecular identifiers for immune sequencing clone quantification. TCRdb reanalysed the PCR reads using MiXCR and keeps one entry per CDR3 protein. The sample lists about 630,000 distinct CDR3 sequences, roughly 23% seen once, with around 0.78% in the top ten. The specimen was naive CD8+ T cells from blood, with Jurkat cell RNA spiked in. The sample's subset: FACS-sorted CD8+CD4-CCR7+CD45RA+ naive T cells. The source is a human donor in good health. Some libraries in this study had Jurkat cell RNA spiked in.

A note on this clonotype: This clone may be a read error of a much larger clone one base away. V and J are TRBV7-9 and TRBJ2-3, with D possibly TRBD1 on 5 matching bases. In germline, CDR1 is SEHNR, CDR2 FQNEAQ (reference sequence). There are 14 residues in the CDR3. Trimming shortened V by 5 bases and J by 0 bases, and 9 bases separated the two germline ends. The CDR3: CASSRTTSTDTQYF. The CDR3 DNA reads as TGTGCCAGCAGCCGGACAACTAGCACAGATACGCAGTATTTT.

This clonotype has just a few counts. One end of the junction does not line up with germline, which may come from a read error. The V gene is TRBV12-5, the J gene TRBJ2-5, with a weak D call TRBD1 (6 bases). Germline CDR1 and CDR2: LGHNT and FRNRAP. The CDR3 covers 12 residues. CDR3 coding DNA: TGTGCTAGTGGTTTGGGAACGACAGGACAAAACTTC. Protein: CASGLGTTGQNF. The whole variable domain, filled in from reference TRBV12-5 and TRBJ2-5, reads DARVTQTPRHKVTEMGQEVTMRCQPILGHNTVFWYRQTMMQGLELLAYFRNRAPLDDSGMPKDRFSAEMPDATLATLKIQPSEPRDSAVYFCASGLGTTGQNFGPGTRLLVL.

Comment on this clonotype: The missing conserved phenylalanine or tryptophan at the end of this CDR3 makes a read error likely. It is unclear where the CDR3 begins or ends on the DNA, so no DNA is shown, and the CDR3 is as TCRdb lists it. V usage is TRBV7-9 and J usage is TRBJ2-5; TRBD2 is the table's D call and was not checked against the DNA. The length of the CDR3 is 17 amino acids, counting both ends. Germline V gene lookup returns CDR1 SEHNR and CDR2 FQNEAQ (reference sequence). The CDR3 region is CASSVRLAGEPQETRYL.

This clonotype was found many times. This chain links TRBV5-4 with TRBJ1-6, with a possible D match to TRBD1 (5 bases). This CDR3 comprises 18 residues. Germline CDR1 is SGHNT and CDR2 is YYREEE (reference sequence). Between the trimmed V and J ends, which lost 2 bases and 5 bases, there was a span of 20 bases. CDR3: CASSFGAGRRGNNSPLHF. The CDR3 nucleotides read TGTGCCAGCAGCTTCGGGGCCGGAAGGAGGGGAAATAATTCACCCCTCCACTTT.

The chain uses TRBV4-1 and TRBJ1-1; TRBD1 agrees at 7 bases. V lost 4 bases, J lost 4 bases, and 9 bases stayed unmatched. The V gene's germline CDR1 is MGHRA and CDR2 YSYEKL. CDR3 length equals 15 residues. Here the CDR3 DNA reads TGCGCCAGCAGCCGGGAGAGGGGGCGCGGCACTGAAGCTTTCTTT. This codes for CASSRERGRGTEAFF.

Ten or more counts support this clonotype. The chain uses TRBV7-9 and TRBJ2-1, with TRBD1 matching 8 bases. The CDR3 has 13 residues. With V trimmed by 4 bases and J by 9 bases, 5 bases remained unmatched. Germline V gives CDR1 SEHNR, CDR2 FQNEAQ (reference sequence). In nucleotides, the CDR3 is TGTGCCAGCAGCTCCACGGACAGGGTTGAGCAGTTCTTC. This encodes CASSSTDRVEQFF.

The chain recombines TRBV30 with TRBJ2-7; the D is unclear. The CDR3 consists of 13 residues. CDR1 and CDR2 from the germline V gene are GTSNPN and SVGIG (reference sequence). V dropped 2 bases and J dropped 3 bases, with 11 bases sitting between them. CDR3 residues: CAWSYGVNYEQYF. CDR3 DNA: TGTGCCTGGAGTTATGGCGTTAACTACGAGCAGTACTTC.

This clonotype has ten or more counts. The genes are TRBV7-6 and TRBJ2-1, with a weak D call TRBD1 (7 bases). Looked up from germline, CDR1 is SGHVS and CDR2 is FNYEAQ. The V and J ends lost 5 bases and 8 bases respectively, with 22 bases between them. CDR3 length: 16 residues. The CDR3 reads CASSPGGQWDEDEQFF. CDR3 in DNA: TGTGCCAGCAGCCCCGGGGGACAGTGGGACGAGGATGAGCAGTTCTTC. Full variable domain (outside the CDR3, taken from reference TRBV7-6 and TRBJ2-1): GAGVSQSPRYKVTKRGQDVALRCDPISGHVSLYWYRQALGQGPEFLTYFNYEAQQDKSGLPNDRFSAERPEGSISTLTIQRTEQRDSAMYRCASSPGGQWDEDEQFFGPGTRLTVL.

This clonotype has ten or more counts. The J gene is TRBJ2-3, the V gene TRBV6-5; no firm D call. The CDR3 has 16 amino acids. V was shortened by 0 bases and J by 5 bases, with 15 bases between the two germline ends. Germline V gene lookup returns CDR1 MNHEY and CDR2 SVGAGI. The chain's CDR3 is CASSYSISASIDTQYF. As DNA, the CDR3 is TGTGCCAGCAGTTACTCGATTTCGGCTAGTATAGATACGCAGTATTTT.

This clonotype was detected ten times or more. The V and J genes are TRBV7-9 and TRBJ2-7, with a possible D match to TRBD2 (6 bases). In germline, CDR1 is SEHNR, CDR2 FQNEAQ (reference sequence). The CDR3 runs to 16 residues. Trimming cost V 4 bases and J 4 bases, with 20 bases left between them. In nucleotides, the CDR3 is TGTGCCAGCAGCTCGACCTCCGGGGGACGGGGGTACGAGCAGTACTTC. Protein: CASSSTSGGRGYEQYF.

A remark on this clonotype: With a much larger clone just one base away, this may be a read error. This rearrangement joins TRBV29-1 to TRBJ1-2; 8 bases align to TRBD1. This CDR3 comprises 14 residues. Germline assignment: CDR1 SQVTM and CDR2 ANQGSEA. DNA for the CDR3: TGCAGCGTTCTCATACAGGGGGTCAGAGATGGCTGCACCTTC. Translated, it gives CSVLIQGVRDGCTF.

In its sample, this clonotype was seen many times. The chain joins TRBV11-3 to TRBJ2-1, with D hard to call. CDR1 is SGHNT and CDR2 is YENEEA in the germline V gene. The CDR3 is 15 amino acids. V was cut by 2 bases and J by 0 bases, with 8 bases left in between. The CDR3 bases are TGTGCCAGCAGCTTACGCGAGAGCTCCTACAATGAGCAGTTCTTC. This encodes CASSLRESSYNEQFF.

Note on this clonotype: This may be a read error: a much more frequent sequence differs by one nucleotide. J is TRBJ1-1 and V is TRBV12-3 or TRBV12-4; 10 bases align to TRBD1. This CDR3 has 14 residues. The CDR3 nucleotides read TGTGCCAGCAGTTTGGGACAGGGGCTTACTGAAGCTCTCTTT. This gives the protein CASSLGQGLTEALF.

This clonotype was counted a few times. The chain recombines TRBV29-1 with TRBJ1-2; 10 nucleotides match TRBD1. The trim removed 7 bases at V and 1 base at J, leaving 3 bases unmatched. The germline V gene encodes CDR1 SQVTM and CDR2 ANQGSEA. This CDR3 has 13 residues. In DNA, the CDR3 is TGCAGCGCAGGGACAGGGGATAACTATGGCTACACCTTC. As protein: CSAGTGDNYGYTF.

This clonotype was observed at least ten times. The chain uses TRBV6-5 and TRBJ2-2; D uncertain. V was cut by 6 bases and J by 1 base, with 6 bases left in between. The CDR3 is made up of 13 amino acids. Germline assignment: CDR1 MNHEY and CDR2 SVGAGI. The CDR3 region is CASSPWNTGELFF. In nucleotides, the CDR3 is TGTGCCAGCAGCCCATGGAACACCGGGGAGCTGTTTTTT.

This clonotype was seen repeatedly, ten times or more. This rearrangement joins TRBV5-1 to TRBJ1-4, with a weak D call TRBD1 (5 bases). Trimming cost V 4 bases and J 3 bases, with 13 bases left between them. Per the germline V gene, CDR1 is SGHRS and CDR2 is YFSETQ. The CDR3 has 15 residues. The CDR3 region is CASSTERGSNEKLFF. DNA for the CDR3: TGCGCCAGCAGCACGGAACGGGGCTCTAATGAAAAACTGTTTTTT.

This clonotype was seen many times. The CDR3 DNA reads TGTGCCAGCACCATTAGCGGGAGTTGGGGAGATACGCAGTATTTT. The encoded protein is CASTISGSWGDTQYF. The chain couples TRBV28 to TRBJ2-3; the match to TRBD2 covers 9 bases. The CDR3 has 15 amino acids. Germline V gene lookup returns CDR1 MDHEN and CDR2 SYDVKM. J lost 5 bases, V lost 7 bases, and 10 bases had no gene match.

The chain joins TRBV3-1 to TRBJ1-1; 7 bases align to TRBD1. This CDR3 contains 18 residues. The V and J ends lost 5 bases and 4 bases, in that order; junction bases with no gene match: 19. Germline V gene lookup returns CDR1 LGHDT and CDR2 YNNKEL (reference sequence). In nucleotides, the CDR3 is TGTGCCAGCAGCACTTCGACAATCAACAGGGGCTCAGGCACTGAAGCTTTCTTT. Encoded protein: CASSTSTINRGSGTEAFF.

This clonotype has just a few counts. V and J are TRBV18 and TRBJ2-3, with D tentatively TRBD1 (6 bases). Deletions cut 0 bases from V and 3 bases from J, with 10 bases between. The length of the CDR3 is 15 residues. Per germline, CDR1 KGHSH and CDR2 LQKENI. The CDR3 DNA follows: TGTGCCAGCTCACCACCGGGGGCCGGGACAGATACGCAGTATTTT. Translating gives CASSPPGAGTDTQYF.

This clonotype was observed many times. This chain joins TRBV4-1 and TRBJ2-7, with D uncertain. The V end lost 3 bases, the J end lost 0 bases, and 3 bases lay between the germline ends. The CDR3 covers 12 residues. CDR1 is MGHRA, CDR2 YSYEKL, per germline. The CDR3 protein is CASSQPSYEQYF. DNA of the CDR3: TGCGCCAGCAGCCAGCCCTCCTACGAGCAGTACTTC.